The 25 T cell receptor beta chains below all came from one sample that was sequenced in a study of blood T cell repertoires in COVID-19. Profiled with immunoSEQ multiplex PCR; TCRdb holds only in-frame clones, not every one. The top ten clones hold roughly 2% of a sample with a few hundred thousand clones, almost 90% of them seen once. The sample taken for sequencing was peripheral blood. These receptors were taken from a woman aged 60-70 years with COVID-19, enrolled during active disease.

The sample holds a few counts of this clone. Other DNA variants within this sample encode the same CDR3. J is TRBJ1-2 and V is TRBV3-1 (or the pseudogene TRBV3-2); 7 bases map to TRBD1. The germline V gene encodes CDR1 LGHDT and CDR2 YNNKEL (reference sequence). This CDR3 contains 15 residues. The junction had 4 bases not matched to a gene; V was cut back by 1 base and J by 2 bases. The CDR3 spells CASSQVGQLNYGYTF. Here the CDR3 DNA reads TGTGCCAGCAGCCAAGTGGGACAGTTAAACTATGGCTACACCTTC.

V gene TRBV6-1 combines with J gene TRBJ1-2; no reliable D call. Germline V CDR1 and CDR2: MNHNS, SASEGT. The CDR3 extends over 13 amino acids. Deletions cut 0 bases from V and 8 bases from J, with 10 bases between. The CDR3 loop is CASSEAGDGGYTF. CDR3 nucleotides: TGTGCCAGCAGTGAAGCGGGAGATGGAGGCTACACCTTC.

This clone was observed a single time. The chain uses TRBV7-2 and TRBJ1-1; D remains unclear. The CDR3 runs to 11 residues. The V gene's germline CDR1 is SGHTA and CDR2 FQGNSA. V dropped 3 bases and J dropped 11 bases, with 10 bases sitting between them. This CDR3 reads CASSLWSGAFF. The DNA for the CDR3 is TGTGCCAGCAGCTTGTGGTCGGGGGCTTTCTTT.

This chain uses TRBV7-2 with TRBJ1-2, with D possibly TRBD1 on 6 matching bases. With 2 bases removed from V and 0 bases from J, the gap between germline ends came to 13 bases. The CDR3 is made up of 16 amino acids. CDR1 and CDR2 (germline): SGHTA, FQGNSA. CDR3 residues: CASSLTGSYSNYGYTF. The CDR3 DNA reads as TGTGCCAGCAGCTTAACAGGGAGCTACTCTAACTATGGCTACACCTTC.

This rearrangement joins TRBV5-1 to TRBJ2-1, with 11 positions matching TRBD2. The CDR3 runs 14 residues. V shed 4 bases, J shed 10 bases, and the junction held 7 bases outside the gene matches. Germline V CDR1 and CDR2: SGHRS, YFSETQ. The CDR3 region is CASSQLAGGGEQFF. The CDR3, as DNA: TGCGCCAGCAGCCAGCTAGCGGGGGGAGGAGAGCAGTTCTTC.

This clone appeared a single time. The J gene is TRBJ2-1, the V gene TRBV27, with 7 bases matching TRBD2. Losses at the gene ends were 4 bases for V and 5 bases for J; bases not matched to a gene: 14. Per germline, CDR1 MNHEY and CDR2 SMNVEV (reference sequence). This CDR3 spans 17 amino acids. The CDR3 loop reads CASSSTRAGKENNEQFF. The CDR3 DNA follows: TGTGCCAGCAGTTCCACTCGAGCGGGGAAGGAAAACAATGAGCAGTTCTTC.

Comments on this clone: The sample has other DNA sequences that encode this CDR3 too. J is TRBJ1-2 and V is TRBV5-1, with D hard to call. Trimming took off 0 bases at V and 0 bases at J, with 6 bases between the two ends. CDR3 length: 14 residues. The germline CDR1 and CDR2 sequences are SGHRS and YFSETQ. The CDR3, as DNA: TGCGCCAGCAGCTTGGGAACAGCTAACTATGGCTACACCTTC. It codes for CASSLGTANYGYTF.

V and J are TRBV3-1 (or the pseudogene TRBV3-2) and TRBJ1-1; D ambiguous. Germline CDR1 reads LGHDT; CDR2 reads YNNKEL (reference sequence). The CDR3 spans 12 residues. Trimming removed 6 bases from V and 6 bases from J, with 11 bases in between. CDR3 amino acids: CASRGWEAEAFF. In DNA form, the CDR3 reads TGTGCCAGCAGAGGATGGGAGGCTGAAGCTTTCTTT.

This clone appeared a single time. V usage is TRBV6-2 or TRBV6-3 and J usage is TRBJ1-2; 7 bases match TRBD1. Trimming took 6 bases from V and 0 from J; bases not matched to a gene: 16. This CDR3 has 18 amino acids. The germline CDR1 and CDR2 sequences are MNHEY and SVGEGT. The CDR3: CASSPPPGQTASNYGYTF. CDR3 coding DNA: TGTGCCAGCAGCCCGCCTCCGGGACAGACCGCCTCTAACTATGGCTACACCTTC.

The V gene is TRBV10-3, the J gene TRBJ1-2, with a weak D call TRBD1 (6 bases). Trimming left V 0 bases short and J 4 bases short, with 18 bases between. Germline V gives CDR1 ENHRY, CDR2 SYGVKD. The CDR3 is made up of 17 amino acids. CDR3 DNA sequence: TGTGCCATCAGTGAGTCGAACGCGGGGGCGCGTGGCTATGGCTACACCTTC. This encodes CAISESNAGARGYGYTF.

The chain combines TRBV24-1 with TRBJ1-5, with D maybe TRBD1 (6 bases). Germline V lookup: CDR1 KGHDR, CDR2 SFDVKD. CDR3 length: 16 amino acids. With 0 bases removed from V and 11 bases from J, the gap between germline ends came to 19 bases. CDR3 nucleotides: TGTGCCACCAGTGATTTGGAAGGGCAGGGGCAATCAGCCCAGCATTTT. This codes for CATSDLEGQGQSAQHF.

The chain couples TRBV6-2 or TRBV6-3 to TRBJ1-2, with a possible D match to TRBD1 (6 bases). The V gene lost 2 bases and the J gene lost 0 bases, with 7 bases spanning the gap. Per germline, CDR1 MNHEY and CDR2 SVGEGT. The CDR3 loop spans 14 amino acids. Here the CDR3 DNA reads TGTGCCAGCAGTTACCAGGGGACTAACTATGGCTACACCTTC. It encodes CASSYQGTNYGYTF.

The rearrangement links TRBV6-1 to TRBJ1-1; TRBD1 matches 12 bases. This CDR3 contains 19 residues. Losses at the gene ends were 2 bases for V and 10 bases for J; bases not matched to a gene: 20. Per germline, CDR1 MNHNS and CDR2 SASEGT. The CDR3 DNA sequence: TGTGCCAGCAGTGAAAGAGGGTTCGGGACAGGGGGCGGTTTGTCGGTAGCTTTCTTT. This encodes CASSERGFGTGGGLSVAFF.

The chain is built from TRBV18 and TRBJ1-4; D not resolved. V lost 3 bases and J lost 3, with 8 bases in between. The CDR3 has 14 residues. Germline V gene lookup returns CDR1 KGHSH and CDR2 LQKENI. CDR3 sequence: CASSPEWSNEKLFF. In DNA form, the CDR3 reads TGTGCCAGCTCACCCGAGTGGTCTAATGAAAAACTGTTTTTT.

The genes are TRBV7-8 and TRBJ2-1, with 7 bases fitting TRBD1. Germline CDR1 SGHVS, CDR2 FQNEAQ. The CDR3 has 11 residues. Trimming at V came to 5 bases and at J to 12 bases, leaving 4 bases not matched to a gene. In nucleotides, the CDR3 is TGTGCCAGCAGCCCAAGGACAGGGCAGTTCTTC. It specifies CASSPRTGQFF.

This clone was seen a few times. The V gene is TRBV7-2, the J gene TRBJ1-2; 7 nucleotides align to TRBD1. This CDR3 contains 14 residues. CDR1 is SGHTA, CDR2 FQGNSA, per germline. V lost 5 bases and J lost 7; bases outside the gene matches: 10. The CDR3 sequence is CASSPIQGMGGYTF. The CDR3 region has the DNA TGTGCCAGCAGCCCTATACAGGGGATGGGTGGCTACACCTTC.

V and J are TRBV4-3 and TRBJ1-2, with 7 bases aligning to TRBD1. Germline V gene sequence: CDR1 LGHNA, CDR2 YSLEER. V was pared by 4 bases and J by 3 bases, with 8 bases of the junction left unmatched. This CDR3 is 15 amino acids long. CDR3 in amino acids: CASSLDRWVDYGYTF. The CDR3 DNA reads TGCGCCAGCAGCCTGGACAGGTGGGTTGACTATGGCTACACCTTC.

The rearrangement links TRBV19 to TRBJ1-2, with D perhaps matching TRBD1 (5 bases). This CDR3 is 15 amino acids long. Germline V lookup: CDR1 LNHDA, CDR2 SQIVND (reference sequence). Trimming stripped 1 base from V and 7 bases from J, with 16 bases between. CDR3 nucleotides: TGTGCCAGTAGTATAGGGATGGGCAGGGCTGGTGGCTACACCTTC. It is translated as CASSIGMGRAGGYTF.

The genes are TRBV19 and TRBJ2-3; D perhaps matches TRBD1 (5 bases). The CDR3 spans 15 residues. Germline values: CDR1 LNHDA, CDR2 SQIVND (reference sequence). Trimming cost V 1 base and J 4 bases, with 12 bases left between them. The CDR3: CASSIVQGSSDTQYF. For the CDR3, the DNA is TGTGCCAGTAGTATAGTGCAGGGATCATCAGATACGCAGTATTTT.

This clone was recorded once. This chain's CDR3 is CASSTGPNQPQHF. CDR3 nucleotide sequence: TGCGCCAGCAGCACAGGACCCAATCAGCCCCAGCATTTT. The chain joins TRBV5-1 to TRBJ1-5, with a tentative D call TRBD1 (5 bases). CDR1 is SGHRS, CDR2 YFSETQ, per germline. V lost 4 bases to trimming and J lost 3 bases, with 8 bases between them. The CDR3 is 13 amino acids. Filled out from reference TRBV5-1 and TRBJ1-5, the complete variable domain reads KAGVTQTPRYLIKTRGQQVTLSCSPISGHRSVSWYQQTPGQGLQFLFEYFSETQRNKGNFPGRFSGRQFSNSRSEMNVSTLELGDSALYLCASSTGPNQPQHFGDGTRLSIL.

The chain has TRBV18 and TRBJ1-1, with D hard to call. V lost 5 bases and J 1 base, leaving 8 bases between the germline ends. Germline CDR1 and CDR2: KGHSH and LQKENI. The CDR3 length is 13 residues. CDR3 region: CASSATQNTEAFF. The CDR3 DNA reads TGTGCCAGCTCAGCAACACAGAACACTGAAGCTTTCTTT.

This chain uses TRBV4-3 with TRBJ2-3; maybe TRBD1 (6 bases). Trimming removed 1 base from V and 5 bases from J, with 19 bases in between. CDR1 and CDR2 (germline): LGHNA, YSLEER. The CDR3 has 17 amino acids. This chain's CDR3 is CASSQGPHAGAGDTQYF. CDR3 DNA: TGCGCCAGCAGCCAAGGGCCGCATGCAGGGGCAGGAGATACGCAGTATTTT.

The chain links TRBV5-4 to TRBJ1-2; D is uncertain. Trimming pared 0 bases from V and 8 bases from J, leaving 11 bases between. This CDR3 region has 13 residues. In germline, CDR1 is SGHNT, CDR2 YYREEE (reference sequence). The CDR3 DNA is TGTGCCAGCAGCTTGGGTGGCAGGCCCGGCTACACCTTC. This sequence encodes CASSLGGRPGYTF.

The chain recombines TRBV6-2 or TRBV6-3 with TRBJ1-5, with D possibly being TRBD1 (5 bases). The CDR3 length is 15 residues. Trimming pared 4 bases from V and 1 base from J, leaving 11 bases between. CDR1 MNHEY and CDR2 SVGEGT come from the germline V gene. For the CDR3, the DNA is TGTGCCAGCAGTTCGAGGCAGGGCAGCAATCAGCCCCAGCATTTT. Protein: CASSSRQGSNQPQHF.

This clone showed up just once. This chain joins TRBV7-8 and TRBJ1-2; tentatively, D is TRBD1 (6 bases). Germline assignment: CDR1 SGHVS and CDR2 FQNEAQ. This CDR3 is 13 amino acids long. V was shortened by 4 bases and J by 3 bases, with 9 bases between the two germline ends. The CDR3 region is CASSSDRYYGYTF. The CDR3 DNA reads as TGTGCCAGCAGCTCCGACAGGTACTATGGCTACACCTTC.